This entry lists 13 T cell receptor beta chains sequenced from one sample in a study of T cells after yellow fever vaccination. TCRdb reprocessed the 5' RACE reads with MiXCR, giving one entry per CDR3 protein. The data hold 300,000 to 350,000 distinct CDR3 sequences, with 7% to 10% observed a single time. Specimen: PBMCs, collected about 49 days after the first yellow fever vaccination. These receptors were collected from a man between 18 and 29 years old who received the YFV17D yellow fever vaccine.

The chain has TRBV24-1 and TRBJ2-5; 7 bases agree with TRBD2. Germline loops: CDR1 KGHDR, CDR2 SFDVKD. The CDR3 totals 16 residues. Losses at the gene ends were 3 bases for V and 0 bases for J; bases not matched to a gene: 6. In DNA form, the CDR3 reads TGTGCCACCAGTGATCCAGGGACTACCAACCAAGAGACCCAGTACTTC. This sequence encodes CATSDPGTTNQETQYF.

This clonotype was found a few times. The gene calls are TRBV5-1 and TRBJ2-7, with 8 bases fitting TRBD1. Germline V gene lookup returns CDR1 SGHRS and CDR2 YFSETQ. The CDR3 spans 16 residues. V was pared by 9 bases and J by 3 bases, with 17 bases of the junction left unmatched. In nucleotides, the CDR3 is TGCGCCACCGAAGGACAGGGTGAACCTCTGCGCTACGAGCAGTACGTC. Translation: CATEGQGEPLRYEQYV.

This clonotype was recorded at least ten times. The chain is built from TRBV7-2 and TRBJ2-7, with D unclear. Germline V gives CDR1 SGHTA, CDR2 FQGNSA. CDR3 length equals 13 residues. V lost 5 bases and J lost 3, with 11 bases in between. Here the CDR3 DNA reads TGTGCCAGCAGCCCCACGGGTTTCTACGAGCAGTACGTC. Encoded protein: CASSPTGFYEQYV.

This clonotype was recorded a few times. V is TRBV5-1 and J is TRBJ1-1; unclear D gene. The germline V gene has CDR1 SGHRS and CDR2 YFSETQ. The CDR3 contains 12 residues. Between the trimmed V and J ends, which lost 8 bases and 0 bases, there was a span of 8 bases. The CDR3 bases are TGCGCCAGTTACGACCTGAACACTGAAGCTTTCTTT. This codes for CASYDLNTEAFF.

This clonotype was counted between two and nine times. The V and J genes are TRBV7-7 and TRBJ2-5; TRBD2 agrees at 9 bases. The CDR3 has 15 amino acids. J lost 5 bases, V lost 1 base, and 5 bases had no gene match. CDR1 SSHAT and CDR2 FNYEAQ come from the germline V gene (reference sequence). The CDR3 coding sequence is TGTGCCAGCAGCTTAGGCGGGGGGGCTACGGAGACCCAGTACTTC. Protein product: CASSLGGGATETQYF. The full variable domain, rest sourced from reference TRBV7-7 and TRBJ2-5, is GAGVSQSPRYKVTKRGQDVTLRCDPISSHATLYWYQQALGQGPEFLTYFNYEAQPDKSGLPSDRFSAERPEGSISTLTIQRTEQRDSAMYRCASSLGGGATETQYFGPGTRLLVL.

This clonotype was observed a few times. The gene calls are TRBV5-1 and TRBJ2-1, with 12 bases matching TRBD2. Germline CDR1 is SGHRS and CDR2 is YFSETQ. After removal of 0 bases from V and 8 bases from J, the junction contained 9 bases not matched to a gene. The length of the CDR3 is 17 residues. The CDR3 region is CASSLGPSGGARDEQFF. CDR3 bases: TGCGCCAGCAGCTTGGGTCCTAGCGGGGGGGCCAGAGATGAGCAGTTCTTC.

This clonotype has more than one count but fewer than ten. V is TRBV4-3 and J is TRBJ1-2; D is ambiguous. The germline V and J ends were trimmed by 0 bases and 2 bases, with 10 bases remaining between them. The CDR3 length is 15 residues. CDR1 LGHNA and CDR2 YSLEER come from the germline V gene. The CDR3 protein is CASSQDAGLNYGYTF. The CDR3 DNA follows: TGCGCCAGCAGCCAAGATGCAGGACTGAACTATGGCTACACCTTC.

The chain combines TRBV5-1 with TRBJ1-2; no firm D call. CDR1 and CDR2 from the germline V gene are SGHRS and YFSETQ. This CDR3 comprises 13 residues. V lost 5 bases to trimming and J lost 6 bases, with 14 bases between them. CDR3 nucleotide sequence: TGCGCCAGCAGAGTCCGCCGCGACAATGGCTACACCTTC. It specifies CASRVRRDNGYTF.

V and J are TRBV5-5 and TRBJ1-6; maybe TRBD1 (6 bases). CDR3 size: 15 residues. The germline V gene encodes CDR1 SGHKS and CDR2 YYEKEE (reference sequence). Trimming removed 4 bases from V and 5 bases from J, with 13 bases in between. CDR3 in amino acids: CASSETGQDNSPLHF. The DNA of the CDR3 is TGTGCCAGCAGCGAAACAGGGCAGGATAATTCACCCCTCCACTTT. The full variable domain, its missing parts supplied by reference TRBV5-5 and TRBJ1-6, is DAGVTQSPTHLIKTRGQQVTLRCSPISGHKSVSWYQQVLGQGPQFIFQYYEKEERGRGNFPDRFSARQFPNYSSELNVNALLLGDSALYLCASSETGQDNSPLHFGNGTRLTVT.

This chain uses TRBV5-1 with TRBJ1-2; 7 bases match TRBD1. Trimming cost V 2 bases and J 3 bases; bases outside gene matches: 4. CDR1 SGHRS and CDR2 YFSETQ come from the germline V gene. The length of the CDR3 is 14 residues. The CDR3 region has the DNA TGCGCCAGCAGCTTATCCGGGACAGACTATGGCTACACCTTC. Its translation: CASSLSGTDYGYTF.

This chain uses TRBV2 with TRBJ2-5; possibly TRBD1 for D (6 bases). V lost 2 bases and J 5 bases, leaving 18 bases between the germline ends. CDR3 size: 16 residues. Looked up from germline, CDR1 is SNHLY and CDR2 is FYNNEI. The CDR3 DNA is TGTGCCAGCAGTGAATTTGGGGGCGCGTACTTCGAGACCCAGTACTTC. Its translation: CASSEFGGAYFETQYF.

This clonotype showed up just a few times. The chain employs TRBV30 and TRBJ1-4; the D gene is possibly TRBD1 (5 bases). The CDR3 covers 14 residues. Germline assignment: CDR1 GTSNPN and CDR2 SVGIG (reference sequence). V lost 5 bases and J 7 bases, leaving 17 bases between the germline ends. CDR3 nucleotide sequence: TGTGCCTGGCTCCGGGACGGGGCTGGTGAAAAACTGTTTTTT. Protein sequence: CAWLRDGAGEKLFF.

V and J are TRBV20-1 and TRBJ2-5; 7 bases map to TRBD1. The V and J ends lost 3 bases and 5 bases, in that order; junction bases with no gene match: 9. Germline V CDR1 and CDR2: DFQATT, SNEGSKA (reference sequence). The CDR3 covers 14 residues. DNA for the CDR3: TGCAGTGCTAGTTGGGTAGGGGGCGACGAGACCCAGTACTTC. Its translation: CSASWVGGDETQYF.